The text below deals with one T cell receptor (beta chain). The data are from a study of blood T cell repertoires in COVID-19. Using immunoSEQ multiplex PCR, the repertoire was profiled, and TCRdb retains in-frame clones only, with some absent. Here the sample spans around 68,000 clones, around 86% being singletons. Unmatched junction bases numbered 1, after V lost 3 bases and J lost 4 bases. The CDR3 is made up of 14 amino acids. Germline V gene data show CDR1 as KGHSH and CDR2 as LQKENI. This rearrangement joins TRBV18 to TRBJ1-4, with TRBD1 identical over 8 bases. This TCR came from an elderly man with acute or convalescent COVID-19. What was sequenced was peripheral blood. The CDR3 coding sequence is TGTGCCAGCTCACCGGGACAGGTTAATGAAAAACTGTTTTTT. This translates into CASSPGQVNEKLFF.